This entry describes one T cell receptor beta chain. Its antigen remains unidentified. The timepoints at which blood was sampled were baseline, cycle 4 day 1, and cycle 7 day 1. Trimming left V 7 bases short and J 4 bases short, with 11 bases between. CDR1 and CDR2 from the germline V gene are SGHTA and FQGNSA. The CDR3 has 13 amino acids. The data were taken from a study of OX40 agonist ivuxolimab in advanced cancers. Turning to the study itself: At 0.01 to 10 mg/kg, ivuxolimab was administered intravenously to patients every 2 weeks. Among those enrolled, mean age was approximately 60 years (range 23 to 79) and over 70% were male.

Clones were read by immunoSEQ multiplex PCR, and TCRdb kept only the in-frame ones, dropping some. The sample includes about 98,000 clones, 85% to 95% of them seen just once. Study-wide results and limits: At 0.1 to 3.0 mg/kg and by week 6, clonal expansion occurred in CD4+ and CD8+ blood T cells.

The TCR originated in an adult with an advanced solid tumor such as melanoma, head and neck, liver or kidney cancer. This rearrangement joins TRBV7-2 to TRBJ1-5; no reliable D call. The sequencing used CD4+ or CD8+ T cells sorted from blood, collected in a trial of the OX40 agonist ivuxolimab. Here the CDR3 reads CASTPGRNQPQHF. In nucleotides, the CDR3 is TGTGCCAGCACCCCGGGCCGGAATCAGCCCCAGCATTTT.